These 30 T cell receptor beta chains were sequenced from one sample in a study of blood T cell repertoires in COVID-19. Profiling relied on immunoSEQ multiplex PCR, and the TCRdb table lists in-frame clones only, not all of them. The sample lists roughly 340,000 clones, around nine tenths occurring once. Sequencing was performed on peripheral blood. The receptor set was obtained from a woman aged 18 to 35 who had recovered from COVID-19.

This clone was recorded only once. The V and J genes are TRBV27 and TRBJ1-4; 11 bases map to TRBD1. Germline lookup yields CDR1 MNHEY and CDR2 SMNVEV (reference sequence). This CDR3 has 19 amino acids. The J segment lost 0 bases and the V segment lost 4 bases, leaving 10 bases of the junction unmatched. The CDR3 sequence: CASSSLGTGGIPTNEKLFF. As DNA, the CDR3 is TGTGCCAGCAGTTCGCTAGGGACAGGGGGTATACCAACTAATGAAAAACTGTTTTTT.

J is TRBJ2-1 and V is TRBV5-5; TRBD1 matches 8 bases. The CDR3 loop spans 13 amino acids. From germline, CDR1 is SGHKS and CDR2 YYEKEE (reference sequence). The V gene end was trimmed by 2 bases and the J gene end by 6 bases; junction bases not matched to a gene: 1. CDR3 DNA sequence: TGTGCCAGCAGCTTCGGACAGGGCAATGAGCAGTTCTTC. Amino acids: CASSFGQGNEQFF.

The CDR3 is CASSPGVAGGNTGELFF. The CDR3 DNA sequence: TGTGCCAGCAGTCCAGGAGTAGCGGGAGGTAACACCGGGGAGCTGTTTTTT. This chain links TRBV6-6 with TRBJ2-2; 10 bases are shared with TRBD2. The CDR3 covers 17 residues. J lost 2 bases, V lost 5 bases, and 8 bases had no gene match. Germline-derived CDR1 and CDR2 are MNHNY and SVGAGI (reference sequence).

V is TRBV5-4 and J is TRBJ2-3; TRBD2 matches at 9 bases. Losses at the gene ends were 6 bases for V and 3 bases for J; bases not matched to a gene: 11. The CDR3 extends over 16 amino acids. Germline V gene data show CDR1 as SGHNT and CDR2 as YYREEE (reference sequence). The CDR3 loop reads CASTAGGPGETDTQYF. In DNA, the CDR3 is TGTGCCAGCACGGCGGGAGGGCCGGGGGAAACAGATACGCAGTATTTT.

The rearrangement uses TRBV5-6 and TRBJ2-1; possible D gene TRBD1, 5 bases. The germline V and J ends were trimmed by 0 bases and 0 bases, with 13 bases remaining between them. The CDR3 totals 17 residues. Germline CDR1 reads SGHDT; CDR2 reads YYEEEE. The CDR3 spells CASSLVGGASSYNEQFF. The CDR3 DNA reads as TGTGCCAGCAGCTTGGTGGGTGGGGCCAGCTCCTACAATGAGCAGTTCTTC.

The chain recombines TRBV7-2 with TRBJ2-3, with a tentative D call TRBD2 (5 bases). Deletions cut 5 bases from V and 0 bases from J, with 12 bases between. CDR3 length: 15 residues. Per germline, CDR1 SGHTA and CDR2 FQGNSA. The CDR3 DNA sequence: TGTGCCAGCAGCCCAGACTACTCTAGCACAGATACGCAGTATTTT. Protein product: CASSPDYSSTDTQYF. The full variable domain, in which reference TRBV7-2 and TRBJ2-3 provide the parts outside the CDR3, is GAGVSQSPSNKVTEKGKDVELRCDPISGHTALYWYRQSLGQGLEFLIYFQGNSAPDKSGLPSDRFSAERTGGSVSTLTIQRTQQEDSAVYLCASSPDYSSTDTQYFGPGTRLTVL.

J is TRBJ1-1 and V is TRBV9; no clear D gene. The CDR3 contains 14 residues. V was clipped by 4 bases and J by 1 base, with 11 bases between them. Germline loops: CDR1 SGDLS, CDR2 YYNGEE. CDR3 region: CASSLLAANTEAFF. The CDR3 DNA is TGTGCCAGCAGCCTCCTGGCGGCGAACACTGAAGCTTTCTTT.

The chain recombines TRBV6-1 with TRBJ2-4; D gene uncertain. Per germline, CDR1 MNHNS and CDR2 SASEGT. The ends were cut back, 2 bases at V and 0 bases at J, with 14 bases in the middle. The CDR3 contains 17 residues. The CDR3 is CASSEPEIGVAKNIQYF. The DNA of the CDR3 is TGTGCCAGCAGTGAACCCGAGATCGGTGTAGCCAAAAACATTCAGTACTTC.

The chain joins TRBV6-6 to TRBJ2-7; 7 nucleotides agree with TRBD1. This CDR3 comprises 14 residues. In germline, CDR1 is MNHNY, CDR2 SVGAGI (reference sequence). The J segment lost 6 bases and the V segment lost 5 bases, leaving 10 bases of the junction unmatched. The CDR3 DNA is TGTGCCAGCAGTGGACAGGAGAAGAAGGGCGAGCAGTACGTC. The encoded protein is CASSGQEKKGEQYV.

The V and J genes are TRBV5-5 and TRBJ1-2, with 11 bases lining up with TRBD1. The CDR3 length is 15 residues. CDR1 is SGHKS, CDR2 YYEKEE, per germline (reference sequence). V shed 4 bases and J 2 bases; nucleotides not matched to a gene: 4. The CDR3 sequence is CASSLWTGGNYGYTF. In nucleotides, the CDR3 is TGTGCCAGCAGCCTCTGGACAGGGGGCAACTATGGCTACACCTTC.

The genes are TRBV7-6 and TRBJ2-2, with 9 bases identical to TRBD2. CDR1 SGHVS and CDR2 FNYEAQ come from the germline V gene. The CDR3 is 15 amino acids. V lost 4 bases to trimming and J lost 7 bases; unmatched junction nucleotides: 7. In DNA, the CDR3 is TGTGCCAGCAGCTCCAGGACTAGCGCCAACGGGGAGCTGTTTTTT. This gives the protein CASSSRTSANGELFF.

The chain links TRBV2 to TRBJ1-4; TRBD1 might be the D (6 bases). The CDR3 spans 15 residues. Trimming shortened V by 6 bases and J by 5 bases, and 16 bases separated the two germline ends. CDR1 SNHLY and CDR2 FYNNEI come from the germline V gene. This CDR3 is CASSSTGTKNEKLFF. For the CDR3, the DNA is TGTGCCAGCAGCTCCACCGGGACAAAGAATGAAAAACTGTTTTTT. The whole variable domain, filled in from reference TRBV2 and TRBJ1-4, reads EPEVTQTPSHQVTQMGQEVILRCVPISNHLYFYWYRQILGQKVEFLVSFYNNEISEKSEIFDDQFSVERPDGSNFTLKIRSTKLEDSAMYFCASSSTGTKNEKLFFGSGTQLSVL.

This clone was seen just once. V and J are TRBV7-9 and TRBJ1-2; 8 bases fit TRBD1. Germline V gives CDR1 SEHNR, CDR2 FQNEAQ (reference sequence). CDR3 length equals 14 residues. V shed 3 bases and J 5 bases; nucleotides not matched to a gene: 5. As DNA, the CDR3 is TGTGCCAGCAGCTTCGGACAGGGCCTTTATGGCTACACCTTC. Translated, it gives CASSFGQGLYGYTF.

The CDR3 spells CASSFSQGRNYGYTF. The CDR3 DNA is TGTGCCAGCAGCTTTTCGCAGGGGCGAAACTATGGCTACACCTTC. The J gene is TRBJ1-2, the V gene TRBV7-9; weak D call: TRBD1 (6 bases). CDR3 length equals 15 residues. Germline V lookup: CDR1 SEHNR, CDR2 FQNEAQ (reference sequence). Trimming took 3 bases from V and 2 from J, leaving 13 bases between them.

V is TRBV19 and J is TRBJ2-7, with 7 bases identical to TRBD2. Germline CDR1 is LNHDA and CDR2 is SQIVND (reference sequence). This CDR3 contains 15 residues. V trimming: 6 bases; J trimming: 4 bases; junction bases outside the gene matches: 12. The CDR3 loop is CASRSSAGVAYEQYV. CDR3 DNA sequence: TGTGCCAGTAGGTCATCTGCGGGGGTTGCGTACGAGCAGTACGTC.

The genes are TRBV6-2 or TRBV6-3 and TRBJ2-7; 7 bases line up with TRBD2. CDR3 length equals 16 residues. From germline, CDR1 is MNHEY and CDR2 SVGEGT. V lost 0 bases, J lost 3 bases, and 8 bases stayed unmatched. CDR3 residues: CASSYSGLVSDYEQYV. Here the CDR3 DNA reads TGTGCCAGCAGTTACTCTGGACTAGTTAGCGACTACGAGCAGTACGTC.

This sequence joins TRBV5-4 and TRBJ1-2; TRBD1 matches 7 bases. Losses at the gene ends were 4 bases for V and 0 bases for J; bases not matched to a gene: 6. Germline loops: CDR1 SGHNT, CDR2 YYREEE (reference sequence). The CDR3 totals 15 residues. Here the CDR3 reads CASSRQGRANYGYTF. As DNA, the CDR3 is TGTGCCAGCAGCAGACAGGGTAGAGCTAACTATGGCTACACCTTC. The full variable domain, completed using reference TRBV5-4 and TRBJ1-2, is ETGVTQSPTHLIKTRGQQVTLRCSSQSGHNTVSWYQQALGQGPQFIFQYYREEENGRGNFPPRFSGLQFPNYSSELNVNALELDDSALYLCASSRQGRANYGYTFGSGTRLTVV.

This rearrangement joins TRBV10-3 to TRBJ1-1, with 9 bases fitting TRBD1. CDR3 length: 15 amino acids. V trimming: 4 bases; J trimming: 5 bases; junction bases outside the gene matches: 8. Germline CDR1 is ENHRY and CDR2 is SYGVKD. The CDR3 region has the DNA TGTGCCATCAGTGGCCGGGACAGGGTAGGGACTGAAGCTTTCTTT. Translation gives CAISGRDRVGTEAFF.

The chain recombines TRBV29-1 with TRBJ1-2, with 11 bases lining up with TRBD1. The CDR3 is 15 amino acids. The ends lost 3 bases at V and 5 bases at J; junction bases unmatched: 8. CDR1 and CDR2 from the germline V gene are SQVTM and ANQGSEA. CDR3 in DNA: TGCAGCGTTGAGGCCGGACAGGGGGCGCGATATGGCTACACCTTC. Translating it yields CSVEAGQGARYGYTF.

The chain is built from TRBV7-9 and TRBJ2-2; 8 positions agree with TRBD2. The CDR3 length is 15 residues. CDR1 is SEHNR, CDR2 FQNEAQ, per germline (reference sequence). V lost 5 bases to trimming and J lost 7 bases; unmatched junction nucleotides: 9. The CDR3, as DNA: TGTGCCAGCAGCCAAAGCGGGAGCAGGGGCGGGGAGCTGTTTTTT. Its protein is CASSQSGSRGGELFF.

In the case of this clone: This CDR3 is also generated by other DNA sequences in the sample. The chain joins TRBV18 to TRBJ1-2; D perhaps matches TRBD1 (5 bases). Deletions cut 3 bases from V and 4 bases from J, with 15 bases between. The CDR3 covers 15 residues. Germline values: CDR1 KGHSH, CDR2 LQKENI. CDR3: CASSPGQGTSYGYTF. The CDR3 region has the DNA TGTGCCAGCTCACCTGGGCAGGGTACATCCTATGGCTACACCTTC.

The chain employs TRBV29-1 and TRBJ1-5; D may be TRBD1 (6 bases). Germline values: CDR1 SQVTM, CDR2 ANQGSEA. V lost 4 bases, J lost 7 bases, and 14 bases lay in between. The CDR3 totals 13 residues. CDR3 DNA: TGCAGCGTTGTTGGGGGCGCAGGGCAGCCCCAGCATTTT. Amino acid sequence: CSVVGGAGQPQHF.

The V and J genes are TRBV24-1 and TRBJ1-1; 7 positions agree with TRBD1. Germline V gene data show CDR1 as KGHDR and CDR2 as SFDVKD. This CDR3 has 13 amino acids. J lost 8 bases, V lost 3 bases, and 5 bases had no gene match. The CDR3 reads CATSDPGQEEAFF. CDR3 nucleotide sequence: TGTGCCACCAGTGATCCTGGACAGGAAGAAGCTTTCTTT.

The chain combines TRBV6-5 with TRBJ2-1; 10 nucleotides agree with TRBD2. From germline, CDR1 is MNHEY and CDR2 SVGAGI. This CDR3 region has 15 residues. V gave up 5 bases and J gave up 5 bases; unmatched junction bases: 6. The CDR3 loop is CASSRPSGGNNEQFF. DNA of the CDR3: TGTGCCAGCAGTCGCCCTAGCGGGGGCAACAATGAGCAGTTCTTC.

The rearrangement links TRBV24-1 to TRBJ1-2; the match to TRBD1 covers 8 bases. This CDR3 comprises 14 residues. CDR1 is KGHDR, CDR2 SFDVKD, per germline. After removal of 7 bases from V and 3 bases from J, the junction contained 6 bases not matched to a gene. CDR3 in amino acids: CATRATGEDYGYTF. The CDR3 DNA is TGTGCCACCAGGGCGACAGGGGAGGACTATGGCTACACCTTC.

This chain links TRBV19 with TRBJ2-3; TRBD2 matches at 15 bases. The CDR3 totals 17 residues. Germline loops: CDR1 LNHDA, CDR2 SQIVND (reference sequence). The V gene end was trimmed by 6 bases and the J gene end by 5 bases; junction bases not matched to a gene: 9. This CDR3 is CASSGPGGLAGGDTQYF. The DNA for the CDR3 is TGTGCCAGTAGCGGCCCCGGGGGACTAGCGGGAGGAGATACGCAGTATTTT.

This clone was picked up a small number of times. The chain has TRBV9 and TRBJ2-2, with TRBD1 matching over 9 bases. V was pared by 4 bases and J by 5 bases, with 9 bases of the junction left unmatched. The CDR3 is 16 amino acids. Germline V gene lookup returns CDR1 SGDLS and CDR2 YYNGEE. The CDR3 loop is CASSPQGTGMTGELFF. The CDR3 DNA sequence: TGTGCCAGCAGCCCCCAGGGGACAGGGATGACCGGGGAGCTGTTTTTT.

The rearrangement uses TRBV6-2 or TRBV6-3 and TRBJ2-2; D not certain. Germline lookup yields CDR1 MNHEY and CDR2 SVGEGT. Trimming took 0 bases from V and 0 from J, leaving 8 bases between them. The CDR3 has 16 residues. Here the CDR3 DNA reads TGTGCCAGCAGTTACTCGTCGGCGGCGAACACCGGGGAGCTGTTTTTT. Translated, it gives CASSYSSAANTGELFF.

This clone was detected only a few times. V gene TRBV3-1 (or the pseudogene TRBV3-2) combines with J gene TRBJ2-2; D perhaps matches TRBD2 (6 bases). Germline V gene data show CDR1 as LGHDT and CDR2 as YNNKEL (reference sequence). There are 15 residues in the CDR3. Trimming pared 0 bases from V and 3 bases from J, leaving 8 bases between. CDR3 in DNA: TGTGCCAGCAGCCAAGATCCGGGAGACACCGGGGAGCTGTTTTTT. Its translation: CASSQDPGDTGELFF.

This sequence joins TRBV12-3 or TRBV12-4 and TRBJ1-1; tentatively, D is TRBD1 (6 bases). V lost 1 base, J lost 6 bases, and 9 bases lay in between. There are 13 residues in the CDR3. The CDR3 protein is CASSLGQVSEAFF. CDR3 in DNA: TGTGCCAGCAGTTTAGGACAGGTTTCTGAAGCTTTCTTT.